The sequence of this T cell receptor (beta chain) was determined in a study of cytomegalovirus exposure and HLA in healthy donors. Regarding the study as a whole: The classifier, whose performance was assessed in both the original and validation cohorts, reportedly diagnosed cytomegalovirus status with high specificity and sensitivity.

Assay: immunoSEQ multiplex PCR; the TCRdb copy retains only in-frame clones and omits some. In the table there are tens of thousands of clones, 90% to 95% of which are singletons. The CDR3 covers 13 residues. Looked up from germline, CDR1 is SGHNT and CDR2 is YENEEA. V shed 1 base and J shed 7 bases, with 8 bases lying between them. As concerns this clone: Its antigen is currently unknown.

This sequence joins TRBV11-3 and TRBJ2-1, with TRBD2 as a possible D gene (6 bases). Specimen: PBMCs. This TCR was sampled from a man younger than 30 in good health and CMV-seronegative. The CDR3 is CASSLAGENEQFF. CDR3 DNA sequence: TGTGCCAGCAGCTTAGCGGGAGAGAATGAGCAGTTCTTC.